This entry concerns a single T cell receptor beta chain. This record comes from a study of blood T cell repertoires in COVID-19. Background on the study: The United States, Italy and Spain were the sources of the acute and convalescent COVID-19 samples. The cDNA or gDNA used as material had been derived from T cells, B-cell-depleted T cells, or PBMCs.

The length of the CDR3 is 15 residues. Germline V CDR1 and CDR2: LGHDT, YNNKEL (reference sequence). V shed 0 bases and J 6 bases; nucleotides not matched to a gene: 5. Original handling: It was from reference gene primer amplification that nucleated cell counts were estimated. Using immunoSEQ multiplex PCR, the repertoire was profiled, and TCRdb retains in-frame clones only, with some absent. V and J calls and clone size are given by that table; D and trimming were obtained from the DNA. The table has approximately 190,000 clones, around 90% seen once. The origin of this receptor is a man between 45 and 60 years old with acute or convalescent COVID-19. Sequenced input: peripheral blood. The chain combines TRBV3-1 (or the pseudogene TRBV3-2) with TRBJ1-5, with TRBD1 identical over 7 bases. CDR3 protein: CASSQDLNRGQPQHF. The CDR3 region has the DNA TGTGCCAGCAGCCAAGATCTCAACAGGGGTCAGCCCCAGCATTTT.